This paragraph reports one T cell receptor (beta chain). What it binds is not known. The V gene lost 7 bases and the J gene lost 0 bases, with 7 bases spanning the gap. Germline V CDR1 and CDR2: SEHNR, FQNEAQ (reference sequence). The CDR3 is 14 residues long. Naive CD8 isolation took CD45RO-negative cells positively selected for CCR7 and excluded terminally differentiated effector memory CD45RA+ cells. The study enrolled healthy HIV-negative adults without recent acute infections or vaccinations as donors. These data come from a study of shared clonotypes between healthy human individuals. The study's findings and limits: Only a few donors were included, so the genetic and exposure-history diversity represented was limited. Clonotype sharing among donors was thought likely to change with sequencing depth.

Replicate PCRs for sorted subsets used around 190 ng DNA; this equaled tens of thousands of T cell genomes. Sequencing was performed with immunoSEQ multiplex PCR; in TCRdb, only in-frame clones are kept and a portion is missing. Among around 600,000 clones listed, roughly 98% were seen once. This TCR was recovered from a man in his thirties or forties in good health. V and J are TRBV7-9 and TRBJ2-6, with no clear D. The specimen sequenced was naive CD8+ T cells sorted from blood. The CDR3 here is CASTPSSGANVLTF. The CDR3 DNA reads TGTGCCAGCACCCCAAGCTCTGGGGCCAACGTCCTGACTTTC.